The clone carrying this T cell receptor (beta chain) was seen many times. Its antigen is still unknown. This record comes from a study of T cells in Graves' hyperthyroidism and ophthalmopathy. RNA transcripts gave rise to amplified TCR beta CDR3 regions. The HTBI set primed first-round TCR CDR3 RT-PCR. TCRdb ran MiXCR on the multiplex PCR reads and lists one entry per CDR3 protein. The data show hundreds of thousands of distinct CDR3 sequences, 13% to 15% seen once. The CDR3 contains 15 residues. V lost 4 bases, J lost 2 bases, and 12 bases lay in between. Germline CDR1 SGHVS, CDR2 FQNEAQ. Diagnoses used clinical symptoms, serum thyroxine and TRAb, thyroid ultrasound and orbital computed tomography. PBMCs were sourced from more than 9 ml fresh peripheral blood. Study-wide points: Most thyroid clonotypes that were expanded above 0.001 also turned up in blood.

Input material: blood. J is TRBJ1-5 and V is TRBV7-8; D might be TRBD1 (6 bases). The source is a woman aged 50 to 60 with Graves' ophthalmopathy. CDR3: CASSSQGLGNQPQHF. CDR3 in DNA: TGTGCCAGCAGCTCTCAGGGGTTGGGCAATCAGCCCCAGCATTTT.